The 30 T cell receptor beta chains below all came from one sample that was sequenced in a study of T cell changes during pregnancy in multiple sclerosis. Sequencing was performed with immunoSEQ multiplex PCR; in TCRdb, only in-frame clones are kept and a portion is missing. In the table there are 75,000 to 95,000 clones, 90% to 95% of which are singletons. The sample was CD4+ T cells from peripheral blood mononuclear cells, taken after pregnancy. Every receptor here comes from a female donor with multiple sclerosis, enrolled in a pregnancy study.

The CDR3 DNA is TGTGCCAGCAGCTCTCATCCCCTAAGAATAAGCACAGATACGCAGTATTTT. This translates into CASSSHPLRISTDTQYF. The rearrangement joins TRBV5-5 to TRBJ2-3; no reliable D call. CDR1 is SGHKS and CDR2 is YYEKEE in the germline V gene (reference sequence). The CDR3 loop spans 17 amino acids. V was cut by 3 bases and J by 0 bases, with 17 bases left in between.

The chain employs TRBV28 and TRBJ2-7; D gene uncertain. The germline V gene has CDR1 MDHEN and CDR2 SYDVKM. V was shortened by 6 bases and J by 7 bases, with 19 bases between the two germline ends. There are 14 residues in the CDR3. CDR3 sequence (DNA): TGTGCCAGCAGCTTAGTTACCCGAAAGGAGGAGCAGTACTTC. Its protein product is CASSLVTRKEEQYF.

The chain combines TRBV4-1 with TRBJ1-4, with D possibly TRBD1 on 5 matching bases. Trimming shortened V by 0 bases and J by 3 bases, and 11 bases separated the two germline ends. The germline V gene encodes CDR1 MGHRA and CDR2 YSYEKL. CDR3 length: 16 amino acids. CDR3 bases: TGCGCCAGCAGCCAAGATTTCAGGGCTGCTAATGAAAAACTGTTTTTT. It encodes CASSQDFRAANEKLFF.

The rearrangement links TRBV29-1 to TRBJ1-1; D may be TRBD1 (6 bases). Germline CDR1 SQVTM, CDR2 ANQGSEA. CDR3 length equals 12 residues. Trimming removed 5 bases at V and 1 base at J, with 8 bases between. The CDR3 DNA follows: TGCAGCGTTTTACAGGGGAACACTGAAGCTTTCTTT. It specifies CSVLQGNTEAFF.

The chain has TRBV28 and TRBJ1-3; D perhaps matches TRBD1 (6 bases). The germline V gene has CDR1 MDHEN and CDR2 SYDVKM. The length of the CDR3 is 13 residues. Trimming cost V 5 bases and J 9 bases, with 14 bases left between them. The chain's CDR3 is CASSPGQPTTIYF. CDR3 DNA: TGTGCCAGCAGTCCCGGACAGCCGACCACCATATATTTT.

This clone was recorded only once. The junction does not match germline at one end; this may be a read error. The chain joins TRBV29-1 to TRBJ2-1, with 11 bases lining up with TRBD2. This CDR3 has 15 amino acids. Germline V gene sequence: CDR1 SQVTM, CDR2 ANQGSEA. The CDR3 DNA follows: TGCAGCGCTGAATCGGGACTAGCGGTCTACAATGAGCAGTTCTTC. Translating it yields CSAESGLAVYNEQFF.

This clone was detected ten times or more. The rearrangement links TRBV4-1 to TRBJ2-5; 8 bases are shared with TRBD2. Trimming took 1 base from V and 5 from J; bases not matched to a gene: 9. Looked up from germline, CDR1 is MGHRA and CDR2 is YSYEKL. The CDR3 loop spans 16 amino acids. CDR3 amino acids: CASSQAPAAGGETQYF. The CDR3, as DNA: TGCGCCAGCAGCCAAGCTCCGGCGGCGGGAGGTGAGACCCAGTACTTC.

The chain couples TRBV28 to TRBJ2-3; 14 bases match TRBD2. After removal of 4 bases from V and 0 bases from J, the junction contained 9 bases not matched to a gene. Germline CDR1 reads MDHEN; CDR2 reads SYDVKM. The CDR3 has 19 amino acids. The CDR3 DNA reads TGTGCCAGCAGTTCCCCTCCGGGACTAGCGGGAGAGAGCACAGATACGCAGTATTTT. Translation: CASSSPPGLAGESTDTQYF.

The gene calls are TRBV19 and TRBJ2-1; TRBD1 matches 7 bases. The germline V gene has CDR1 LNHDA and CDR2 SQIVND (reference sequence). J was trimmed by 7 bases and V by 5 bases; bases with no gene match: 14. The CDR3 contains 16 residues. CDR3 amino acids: CASSLPPGTVRNEQFF. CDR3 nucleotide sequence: TGTGCCAGTAGTCTCCCCCCCGGGACAGTGAGAAATGAGCAGTTCTTC.

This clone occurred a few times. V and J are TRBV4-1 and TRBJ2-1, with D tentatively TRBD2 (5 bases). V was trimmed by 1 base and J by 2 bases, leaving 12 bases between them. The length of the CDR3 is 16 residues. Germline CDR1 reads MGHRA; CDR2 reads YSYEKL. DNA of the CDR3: TGCGCCAGCAGCCAAGGTCCAGCGGCGGCCTACAATGAGCAGTTCTTC. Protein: CASSQGPAAAYNEQFF.

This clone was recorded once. The CDR3 reads CASSPTKQGSSGANVLTF. The CDR3 DNA reads as TGTGCCAGCTCACCGACGAAACAGGGAAGCTCTGGGGCCAACGTCCTGACTTTC. This rearrangement joins TRBV18 to TRBJ2-6, with D possibly being TRBD1 (6 bases). V was pared by 3 bases and J by 0 bases, with 15 bases between. Germline V gene sequence: CDR1 KGHSH, CDR2 LQKENI. The CDR3 sequence is 18 residues long.

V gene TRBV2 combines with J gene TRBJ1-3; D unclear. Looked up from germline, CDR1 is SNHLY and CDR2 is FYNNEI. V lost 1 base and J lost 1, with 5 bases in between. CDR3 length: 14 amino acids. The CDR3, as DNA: TGTGCCAGCAGTGAAGGTCAGTCTGGAAACACCATATATTTT. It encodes CASSEGQSGNTIYF.

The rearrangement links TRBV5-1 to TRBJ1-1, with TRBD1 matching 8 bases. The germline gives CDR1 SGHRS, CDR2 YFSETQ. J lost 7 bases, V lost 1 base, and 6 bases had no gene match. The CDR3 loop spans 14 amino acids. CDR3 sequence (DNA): TGCGCCAGCAGCTTGTCAGGGGGCTTTGGTGAAGCTTTCTTT. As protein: CASSLSGGFGEAFF. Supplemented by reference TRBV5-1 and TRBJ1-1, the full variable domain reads KAGVTQTPRYLIKTRGQQVTLSCSPISGHRSVSWYQQTPGQGLQFLFEYFSETQRNKGNFPGRFSGRQFSNSRSEMNVSTLELGDSALYLCASSLSGGFGEAFFGQGTRLTVV.

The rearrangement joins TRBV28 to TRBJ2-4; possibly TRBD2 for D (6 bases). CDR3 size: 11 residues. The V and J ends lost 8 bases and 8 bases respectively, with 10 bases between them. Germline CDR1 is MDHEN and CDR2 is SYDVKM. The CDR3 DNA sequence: TGTGCCAGCCGAACGGGAGACATTCAGTACTTC. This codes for CASRTGDIQYF.

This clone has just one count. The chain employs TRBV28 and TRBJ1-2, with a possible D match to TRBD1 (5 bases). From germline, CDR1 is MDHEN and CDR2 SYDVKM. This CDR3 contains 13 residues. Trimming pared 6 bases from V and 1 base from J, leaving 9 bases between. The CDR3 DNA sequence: TGTGCCAGCAGAGACCAGGGTAACTATGGCTACACCTTC. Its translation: CASRDQGNYGYTF.

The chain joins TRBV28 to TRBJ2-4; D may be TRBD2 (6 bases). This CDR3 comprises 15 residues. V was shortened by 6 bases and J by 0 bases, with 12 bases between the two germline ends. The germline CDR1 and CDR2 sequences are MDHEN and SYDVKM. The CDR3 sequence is CASSGPGAAKNIQYF. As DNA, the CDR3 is TGTGCCAGCAGCGGACCGGGAGCAGCCAAAAACATTCAGTACTTC. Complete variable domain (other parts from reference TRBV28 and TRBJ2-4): DVKVTQSSRYLVKRTGEKVFLECVQDMDHENMFWYRQDPGLGLRLIYFSYDVKMKEKGDIPEGYSVSREKKERFSLILESASTNQTSMYLCASSGPGAAKNIQYFGAGTRLSVL.

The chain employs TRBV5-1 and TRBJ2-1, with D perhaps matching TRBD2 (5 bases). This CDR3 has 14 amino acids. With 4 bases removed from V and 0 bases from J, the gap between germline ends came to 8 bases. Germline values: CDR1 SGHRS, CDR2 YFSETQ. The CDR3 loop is CASSKEDSYNEQFF. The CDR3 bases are TGCGCCAGCAGCAAGGAGGACTCCTACAATGAGCAGTTCTTC.

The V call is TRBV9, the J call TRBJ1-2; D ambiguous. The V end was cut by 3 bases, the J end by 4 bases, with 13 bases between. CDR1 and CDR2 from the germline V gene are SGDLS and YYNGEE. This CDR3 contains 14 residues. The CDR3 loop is CASSGPTQFYGYTF. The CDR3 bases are TGTGCCAGCAGCGGCCCGACACAGTTCTATGGCTACACCTTC.

CDR3 residues: CASGLSGVDEQFF. In nucleotides, the CDR3 is TGTGCTAGTGGTTTGTCGGGAGTGGATGAGCAGTTCTTC. The V and J genes are TRBV12-5 and TRBJ2-1; the D gene is possibly TRBD2 (6 bases). The CDR3 is 13 residues long. The germline CDR1 and CDR2 sequences are LGHNT and FRNRAP. V lost 2 bases and J lost 8, with 10 bases in between. The variable domain in full, with the rest retrieved from reference TRBV12-5 and TRBJ2-1, is DARVTQTPRHKVTEMGQEVTMRCQPILGHNTVFWYRQTMMQGLELLAYFRNRAPLDDSGMPKDRFSAEMPDATLATLKIQPSEPRDSAVYFCASGLSGVDEQFFGPGTRLTVL.

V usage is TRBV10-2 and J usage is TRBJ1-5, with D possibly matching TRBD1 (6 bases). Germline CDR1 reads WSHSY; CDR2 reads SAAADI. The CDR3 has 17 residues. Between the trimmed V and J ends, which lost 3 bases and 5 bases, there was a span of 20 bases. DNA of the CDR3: TGCGCCAGCAGTGATGGGGGGGCCATAGTAAAATATCAGCCCCAGCATTTT. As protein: CASSDGGAIVKYQPQHF.

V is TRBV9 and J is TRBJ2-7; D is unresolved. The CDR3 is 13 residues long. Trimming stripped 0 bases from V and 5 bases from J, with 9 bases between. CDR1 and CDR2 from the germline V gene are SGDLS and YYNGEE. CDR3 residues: CASSVAVRDEQYF. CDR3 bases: TGTGCCAGCAGCGTAGCGGTTCGGGACGAGCAGTACTTC.

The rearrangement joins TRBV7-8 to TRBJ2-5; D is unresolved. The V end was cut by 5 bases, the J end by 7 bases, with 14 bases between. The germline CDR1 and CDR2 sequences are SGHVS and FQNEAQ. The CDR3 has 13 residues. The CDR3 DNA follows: TGTGCCAGCAGCCAACGAGCCAAGCGGACCCAGTACTTC. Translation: CASSQRAKRTQYF.

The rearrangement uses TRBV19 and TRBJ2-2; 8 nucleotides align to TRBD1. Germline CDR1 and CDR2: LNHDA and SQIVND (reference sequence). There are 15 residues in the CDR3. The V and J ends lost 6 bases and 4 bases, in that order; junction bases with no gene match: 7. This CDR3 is CASRGDRGFTGELFF. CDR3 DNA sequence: TGTGCCAGTAGGGGTGACAGGGGTTTCACCGGGGAGCTGTTTTTT. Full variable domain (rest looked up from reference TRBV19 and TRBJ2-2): DGGITQSPKYLFRKEGQNVTLSCEQNLNHDAMYWYRQDPGQGLRLIYYSQIVNDFQKGDIAEGYSVSREKKESFPLTVTSAQKNPTAFYLCASRGDRGFTGELFFGEGSRLTVL.

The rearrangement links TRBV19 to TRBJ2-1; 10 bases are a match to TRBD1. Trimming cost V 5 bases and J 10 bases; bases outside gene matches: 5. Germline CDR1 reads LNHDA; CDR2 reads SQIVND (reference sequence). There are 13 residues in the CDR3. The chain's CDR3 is CASSGDRGREQFF. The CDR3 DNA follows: TGTGCCAGTAGTGGAGACAGGGGGCGGGAGCAGTTCTTC.

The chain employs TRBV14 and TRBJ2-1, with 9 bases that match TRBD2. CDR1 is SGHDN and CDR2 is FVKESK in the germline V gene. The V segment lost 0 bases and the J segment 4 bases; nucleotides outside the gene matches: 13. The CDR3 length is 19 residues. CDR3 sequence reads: CASSQEPGAAREGYNEQFF. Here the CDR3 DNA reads TGTGCCAGCAGCCAAGAGCCGGGGGCGGCGCGGGAGGGATACAATGAGCAGTTCTTC.

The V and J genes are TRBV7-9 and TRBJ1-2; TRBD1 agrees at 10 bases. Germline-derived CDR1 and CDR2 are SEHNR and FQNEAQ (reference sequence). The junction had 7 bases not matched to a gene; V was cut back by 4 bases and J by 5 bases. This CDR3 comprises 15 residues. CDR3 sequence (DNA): TGTGCCAGCAGCTCAAGGACAGGGGGGTCATATGGCTACACCTTC. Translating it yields CASSSRTGGSYGYTF.

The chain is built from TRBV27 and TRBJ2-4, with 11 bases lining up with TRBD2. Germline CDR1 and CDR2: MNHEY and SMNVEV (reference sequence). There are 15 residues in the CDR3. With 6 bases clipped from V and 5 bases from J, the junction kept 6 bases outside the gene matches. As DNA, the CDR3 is TGTGCCAGCAGCATTCTAGCGGGAGGACAAAACATTCAGTACTTC. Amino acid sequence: CASSILAGGQNIQYF.

The CDR3 sequence is CASSFTGMNQPQHF. The DNA of the CDR3 is TGTGCCAGTAGTTTCACAGGGATGAATCAGCCCCAGCATTTT. The chain uses TRBV19 and TRBJ1-5; D perhaps matches TRBD1 (6 bases). This CDR3 comprises 14 residues. The V end was cut by 5 bases, the J end by 4 bases, with 12 bases between. Germline V lookup: CDR1 LNHDA, CDR2 SQIVND (reference sequence).

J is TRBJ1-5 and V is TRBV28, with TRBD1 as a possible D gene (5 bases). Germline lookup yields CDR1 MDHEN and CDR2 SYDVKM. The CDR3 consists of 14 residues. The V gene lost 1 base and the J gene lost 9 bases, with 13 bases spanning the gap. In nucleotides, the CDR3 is TGTGCCAGCAGTTTATTATCAGGGTCGAGGCCCCAGCATTTT. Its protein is CASSLLSGSRPQHF.

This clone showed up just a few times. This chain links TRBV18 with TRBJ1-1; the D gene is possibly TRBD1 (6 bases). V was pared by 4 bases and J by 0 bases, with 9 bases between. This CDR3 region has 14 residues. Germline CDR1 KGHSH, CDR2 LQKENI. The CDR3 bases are TGTGCCAGCTCACTACAGGGATTGAACACTGAAGCTTTCTTT. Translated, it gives CASSLQGLNTEAFF. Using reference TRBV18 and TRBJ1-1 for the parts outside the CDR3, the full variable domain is NAGVMQNPRHLVRRRGQEARLRCSPMKGHSHVYWYRQLPEEGLKFMVYLQKENIIDESGMPKERFSAEFPKEGPSILRIQQVVRGDSAAYFCASSLQGLNTEAFFGQGTRLTVV.